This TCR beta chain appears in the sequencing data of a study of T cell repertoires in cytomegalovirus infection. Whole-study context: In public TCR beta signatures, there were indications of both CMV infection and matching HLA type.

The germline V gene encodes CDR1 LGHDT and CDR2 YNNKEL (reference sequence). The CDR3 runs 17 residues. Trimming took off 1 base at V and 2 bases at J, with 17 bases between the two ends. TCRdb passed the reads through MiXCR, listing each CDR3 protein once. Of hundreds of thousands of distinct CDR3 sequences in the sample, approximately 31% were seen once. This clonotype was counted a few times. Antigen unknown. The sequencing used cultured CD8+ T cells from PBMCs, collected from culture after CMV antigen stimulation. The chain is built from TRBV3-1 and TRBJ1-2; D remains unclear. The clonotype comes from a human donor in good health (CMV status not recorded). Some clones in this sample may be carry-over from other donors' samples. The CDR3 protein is CASSQAFSLFWNYGYTF. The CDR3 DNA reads TGTGCCAGCAGCCAAGCCTTTTCGTTGTTTTGGAACTATGGCTACACCTTC.